Below, 5 T cell receptor beta chains from the same sample are listed, as sequenced in a study of blood T cell repertoires in COVID-19. TCRdb's copy holds only in-frame clones and misses some; the assay was immunoSEQ multiplex PCR. The sample has 54,000 or so clones; approximately 85% are singletons. Material: peripheral blood. Receptors were obtained from a woman older than 75 with acute or convalescent COVID-19.

The genes are TRBV30 and TRBJ1-1, with a tentative D call TRBD1 (6 bases). From germline, CDR1 is GTSNPN and CDR2 SVGIG (reference sequence). The V and J ends lost 0 bases and 4 bases respectively, with 9 bases between them. The CDR3 is 13 amino acids. CDR3 residues: CAWSVRTATEAFF. The CDR3 region has the DNA TGTGCCTGGAGTGTACGGACAGCCACTGAAGCTTTCTTT.

The gene calls are TRBV11-2 and TRBJ2-7; D remains unclear. V dropped 0 bases and J dropped 13 bases, with 4 bases sitting between them. The germline V gene has CDR1 SGHAT and CDR2 FQNNGV. The CDR3 totals 9 residues. The CDR3 sequence is CASSLDKYV. The CDR3 bases are TGTGCCAGCAGCTTAGATAAATACGTC.

The genes are TRBV27 and TRBJ2-7, with 8 nucleotides matching TRBD1. Germline V lookup: CDR1 MNHEY, CDR2 SMNVEV (reference sequence). This CDR3 is 14 amino acids long. Trimming removed 3 bases from V and 6 bases from J; junction bases left unmatched: 7. The CDR3 sequence is CASSFSQGEGEQYF. The CDR3 DNA reads as TGTGCCAGCAGTTTTTCACAGGGGGAAGGCGAGCAGTACTTC.

The chain combines TRBV6-5 with TRBJ2-2, with 8 bases that match TRBD1. With 5 bases clipped from V and 5 bases from J, the junction kept 7 bases outside the gene matches. CDR1 and CDR2 (germline): MNHEY, SVGAGI. The CDR3 is made up of 15 amino acids. The CDR3 sequence: CASSPDRGRTGELFF. The CDR3 DNA reads TGTGCCAGCAGTCCTGACAGGGGTCGGACCGGGGAGCTGTTTTTT.

The sample holds one count of this clone. The gene calls are TRBV2 and TRBJ2-5, with TRBD2 matching over 11 bases. Germline values: CDR1 SNHLY, CDR2 FYNNEI. V trimming: 8 bases; J trimming: 7 bases; junction bases outside the gene matches: 9. The CDR3 runs to 14 residues. The CDR3 bases are TGTGCCAGCCTCCTAGCGGGAGGATCGGGGACCCAGTACTTC. The encoded protein is CASLLAGGSGTQYF.